This TCR beta chain stems from a study of blood T cell repertoires in COVID-19. Background on the study: COVID-19 samples from acute and convalescent phases originated in the United States, Italy and Spain.

The CDR3 runs to 18 residues. Germline V lookup: CDR1 SGHVS, CDR2 FNYEAQ. Trimming left V 4 bases short and J 2 bases short, with 22 bases between. Profiled with immunoSEQ multiplex PCR; TCRdb holds only in-frame clones, not every one. The sample lists 300,000 to 350,000 clones; 87% were seen once. The specimen was peripheral blood. The rearrangement uses TRBV7-6 and TRBJ2-3; D is uncertain. This clonotype was obtained from a man aged 25 to 45 with COVID-19, enrolled during active disease. This CDR3 is CASSSYYGAAAFTDTQYF. CDR3 nucleotide sequence: TGTGCCAGCAGCTCATACTATGGCGCGGCAGCCTTCACAGATACGCAGTATTTT.